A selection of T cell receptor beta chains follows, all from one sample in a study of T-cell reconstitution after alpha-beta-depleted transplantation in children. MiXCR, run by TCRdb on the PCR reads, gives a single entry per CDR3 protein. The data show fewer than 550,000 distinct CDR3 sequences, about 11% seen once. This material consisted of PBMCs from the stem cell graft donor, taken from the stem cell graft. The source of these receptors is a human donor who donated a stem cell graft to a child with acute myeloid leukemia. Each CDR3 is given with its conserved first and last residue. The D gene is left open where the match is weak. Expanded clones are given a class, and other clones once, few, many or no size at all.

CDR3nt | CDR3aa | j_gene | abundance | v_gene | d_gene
TGCAGCGCCGATACAGGGGGCCTGGGCACTGAAGCTTTCTTT | CSADTGGLGTEAFF | TRBJ1-1 | many | TRBV29-1 | TRBD1
TGTGCCAGCAGGCGACTAGCGGGGGGAAACACCGGGGAGCTGTTTTTT | CASRRLAGGNTGELFF | TRBJ2-2 | few | TRBV11-2 | TRBD2
TGTGCCAGCAGCTTGGGACTAGAACTTGATACGCAGTATTTT | CASSLGLELDTQYF | TRBJ2-3 | - | TRBV7-2 | TRBD2
TGTGCCAGCAGTTTTTTGACTCTCTACGAGCAGTACTTC | CASSFLTLYEQYF | TRBJ2-7 | - | TRBV12-3/TRBV12-4 | -
TGCGCCAGCCGTTTTTTGGCGCAGAAAAACACTGAAGCTTTCTTT | CASRFLAQKNTEAFF | TRBJ1-1 | - | TRBV5-1 | -
TGCAGTGCTAGGAGGACGACTAATGAAAAACTGTTTTTT | CSARRTTNEKLFF | TRBJ1-4 | - | TRBV20-1 | -
TGTGCCAGCAGTTACCGCGGACTAGGAGGGTGGGGGAATGAGCAGTTCTTC | CASSYRGLGGWGNEQFF | TRBJ2-1 | few | TRBV6-5 | TRBD2
TGCAGCACACGGACAGCGACAGATACGCAGTATTTT | CSTRTATDTQYF | TRBJ2-3 | many | TRBV29-1 | -
TGCGCCAGCAGCTTCGGACAGGGGGCCCATGGCTACACCTTC | CASSFGQGAHGYTF | TRBJ1-2 | - | TRBV5-1 | TRBD1
TGCAGTGCCGGGACTAGCGGGAGAGCTGAGCAGTTCTTC | CSAGTSGRAEQFF | TRBJ2-1 | many | TRBV20-1 | TRBD2
TGTGCCAGCAGTTCCACTAGCGGGGGGCCAGGTTGGCCGCAGTATTTT | CASSSTSGGPGWPQYF | TRBJ2-3 | many | TRBV6-5 | TRBD2
TGCGCCAGCAGCCTGGACACGGGGGCGCCGCCCTACAATGAGCAGTTCTTC | CASSLDTGAPPYNEQFF | TRBJ2-1 | few | TRBV5-1 | -
TGTGCCAGCAGTCCGTACACCTCCCGAAGCACAGATACGCAGTATTTT | CASSPYTSRSTDTQYF | TRBJ2-3 | - | TRBV12-3/TRBV12-4 | -
TGCGCCAGCAGTGACGGGCAGAGCAATCAGCCCCAGCATTTT | CASSDGQSNQPQHF | TRBJ1-5 | - | TRBV10-2 | -
TGTGCCAGCAGCCCTCCCTGGGACAGGGGGAGGGTTGAGCAGTTCTTC | CASSPPWDRGRVEQFF | TRBJ2-1 | many | TRBV9 | TRBD1
TGCAGTGCTCCAAATGGGGGACAGGGCTCGACTAACTATGGCTACACCTTC | CSAPNGGQGSTNYGYTF | TRBJ1-2 | few | TRBV20-1 | TRBD1
TGCGCCAGCAGCTTTGGGCAGGGAGGATACTCCAACTCCTACAATGAGCAGTTCTTC | CASSFGQGGYSNSYNEQFF | TRBJ2-1 | - | TRBV5-1 | -
TGTGCCACCAGAGAACCGGGACTAAGCTCCTACGAGCAGTACTTC | CATREPGLSSYEQYF | TRBJ2-7 | few | TRBV15 | TRBD2
TGTGCCAGCAGCCTGACTAGCGGGAGAGAGACCCAGTACTTC | CASSLTSGRETQYF | TRBJ2-5 | many | TRBV7-9 | TRBD2
TGTGCCAGCAGTTATGAAGTCGAGTATGCCAATCAGCCCCAGCATTTT | CASSYEVEYANQPQHF | TRBJ1-5 | few | TRBV12-3/TRBV12-4 | -
TGTGCCAGCGGAGGGGGGGGGCGCGAGATCCATGAGCAGTTCTTC | CASGGGGREIHEQFF | TRBJ2-1 | many | TRBV7-9 | -
TGTGCCAGCAACACAGCGGGGCCGAACACCGGGGAGCTGTTTTTT | CASNTAGPNTGELFF | TRBJ2-2 | few | TRBV2 | TRBD2
TGTGCCAGCAGTGGGACAAGCTACACCTTC | CASSGTSYTF | TRBJ1-2 | few | TRBV9 | -
TGCAGTGCTAGAGATTCGGGCAGTTTGAGTAACGAGCAGTACTTC | CSARDSGSLSNEQYF | TRBJ2-7 | few | TRBV20-1 | -
TGCAGTGCTCCCAAGGGACTGGACTCCTACGAGCAGTACTTC | CSAPKGLDSYEQYF | TRBJ2-7 | many | TRBV20-1 | -
TGTGCCAGCAGTTCGGGACTAGCGGGAACGGGGTACCAAGAGACCCAGTACTTC | CASSSGLAGTGYQETQYF | TRBJ2-5 | - | TRBV12-3/TRBV12-4 | TRBD2
TGTGCCAGCAGTTTAGGGACATCGGAGACCCAGTACTTC | CASSLGTSETQYF | TRBJ2-5 | few | TRBV12-3/TRBV12-4 | -
TGTGCCAGCAGCTTAGATGCGGGGATCTACGAGCAGTACTTC | CASSLDAGIYEQYF | TRBJ2-7 | many | TRBV7-2 | -
TGTGCCAGCAGCGGCACAGGGAAGAATCCCGGGGAGCTGTTTTTT | CASSGTGKNPGELFF | TRBJ2-2 | many | TRBV5-4 | -
TGCAGTGCTCCACACGTAGCTGAAGCTTTCTTT | CSAPHVAEAFF | TRBJ1-1 | - | TRBV20-1 | -
TGTGCCAGCAGCTTAGCGATGCGGGGGGCTTACAATGAGCAGTTCTTC | CASSLAMRGAYNEQFF | TRBJ2-1 | - | TRBV7-6 | TRBD2
TGTGCCAGCAGCGTAGAGGGGGGTACTAGCACAGATACGCAGTATTTT | CASSVEGGTSTDTQYF | TRBJ2-3 | - | TRBV9 | -
TGCAGTGCTAGTGGGGAGATCCAAGAAAAACTGTTTTTT | CSASGEIQEKLFF | TRBJ1-4 | - | TRBV20-1 | -
TGTGCCAGCAGCACCGGGACAGGGGTATTGGCCCTCCACTTT | CASSTGTGVLALHF | TRBJ1-6 | - | TRBV12-3/TRBV12-4 | TRBD1
TGTGCCAGCAGTTACTCGTCCGGGACTAGCGGGATCAGGGGCTACGAGCAGTACTTC | CASSYSSGTSGIRGYEQYF | TRBJ2-7 | - | TRBV6-5 | TRBD2
TGTGCCAGCAGCTACTTGAGTCTTGCAACTAATGAAAAACTGTTTTTT | CASSYLSLATNEKLFF | TRBJ1-4 | - | TRBV7-2 | -
TGTGCCAGCAGTCCCCCGGGACAGGGGTACCAAGAGACCCAGTACTTC | CASSPPGQGYQETQYF | TRBJ2-5 | - | TRBV12-3/TRBV12-4 | TRBD1
TGTGCCAGCGGGGGGGAGGCCGGGGAGCTGTTTTTT | CASGGEAGELFF | TRBJ2-2 | - | TRBV27 | TRBD2
TGTGCCAGCAGTTACGGCGAACCAGGGACAGGGGGCTCCTACGAGCAGTACTTC | CASSYGEPGTGGSYEQYF | TRBJ2-7 | - | TRBV6-5 | TRBD1
TGTGCCAGCAGCTCTTGGACTGGGAACACCGGGGAGCTGTTTTTT | CASSSWTGNTGELFF | TRBJ2-2 | many | TRBV7-2 | -
TGTGCCAGCAGCGTAGGAGGAGGGACCGGGGAGCTGTTTTTT | CASSVGGGTGELFF | TRBJ2-2 | many | TRBV9 | -
TGTGCCAGCAGTCCAGGGGGGACAGCCCGTAGCAATCAGCCCCAGCATTTT | CASSPGGTARSNQPQHF | TRBJ1-5 | - | TRBV27 | TRBD1
TGTGCCAGTAGTGGGACAGGGTATGAGCAGTTCTTC | CASSGTGYEQFF | TRBJ2-1 | few | TRBV19 | TRBD1
TGCAGTGCTAGAGCTGAGAACACCGGGGAGCTGTTTTTT | CSARAENTGELFF | TRBJ2-2 | - | TRBV20-1 | -
TGTGCCAGCAGCTTAGGCTACGGCAGGTGGCAGTACTTC | CASSLGYGRWQYF | TRBJ2-7 | - | TRBV11-2 | -
TGCAGCGTTTTATTGGGACTAGCGGGAGGGCCCCGTGGCACAGATACGCAGTATTTT | CSVLLGLAGGPRGTDTQYF | TRBJ2-3 | - | TRBV29-1 | TRBD2
TGTGCCAGCAGTTACCGGGGACGGATGAACACTGAAGCTTTCTTT | CASSYRGRMNTEAFF | TRBJ1-1 | - | TRBV6-5 | -
TGTGCCAGCAACGTCGGACTAGCGGGAGTGACCGTTAGCACAGATACGCAGTATTTT | CASNVGLAGVTVSTDTQYF | TRBJ2-3 | - | TRBV11-2 | TRBD2
TGTGCTAGTGGTTTTGGAGCGGGAGGGCGCCGAACAGATACGCAGTATTTT | CASGFGAGGRRTDTQYF | TRBJ2-3 | few | TRBV12-5 | TRBD2
TGCAGTGCTAGCCACCCTTTGAGGCCAGGCATCTTC | CSASHPLRPGIF | TRBJ2-5 | few | TRBV20-1 | -
TGTGCCAGCAGCGTAATGGGCGGGAGTGGGGAGACCCAGTACTTC | CASSVMGGSGETQYF | TRBJ2-5 | - | TRBV9 | TRBD2
TGTGCCAGCAGGGAACGACAGGGGGCCGGGGGCTACACCTTC | CASRERQGAGGYTF | TRBJ1-2 | few | TRBV2 | TRBD1
TGTGCCAGCAAAACTAGCGGGAGGACAGATACGCAGTATTTT | CASKTSGRTDTQYF | TRBJ2-3 | many | TRBV7-9 | TRBD2
TGCAGTGCTACACCATTGCAAGGGAAGGAGGAGACCCAGTACTTC | CSATPLQGKEETQYF | TRBJ2-5 | - | TRBV20-1 | -